A single sample is the source of the 28 T cell receptor beta chains below, sequenced in a study of cytomegalovirus exposure and HLA in healthy donors. The PCR ran on 60 Vbeta and 13 Jbeta primers. The assay was immunoSEQ multiplex PCR, and TCRdb's table has in-frame clones only and misses some. The sample has over 150,000 clones, 60% to 85% seen once; the top ten hold about 2.9%. Sequences were obtained from PBMCs. The receptor source for this set is a woman between 45 and 65 years old in good health and CMV-seropositive.

The V gene is TRBV7-9, the J gene TRBJ2-5; D ambiguous. There are 14 residues in the CDR3. Germline assignment: CDR1 SEHNR and CDR2 FQNEAQ (reference sequence). The ends were cut back, 8 bases at V and 0 bases at J, with 13 bases in the middle. CDR3 nucleotide sequence: TGTGCCAGCCACCGAGGATCGGACCAAGAGACCCAGTACTTC. Protein sequence: CASHRGSDQETQYF.

This chain connects TRBV25-1 to TRBJ1-4; 7 bases are a match to TRBD1. The CDR3 runs 13 residues. Per germline, CDR1 MGHDK and CDR2 SYGVNS. V shed 10 bases, J shed 4 bases, and the junction held 6 bases outside the gene matches. The CDR3 sequence: CATSDRVNEKLFF. For the CDR3, the DNA is TGTGCCACCTCCGACAGGGTTAATGAAAAACTGTTTTTT.

This chain links TRBV5-1 with TRBJ1-2; D perhaps matches TRBD1 (6 bases). Trimming took off 1 base at V and 8 bases at J, with 15 bases between the two ends. The CDR3 has 14 amino acids. Per germline, CDR1 SGHRS and CDR2 YFSETQ. The CDR3 loop reads CASSLQDRTSGYTF. For the CDR3, the DNA is TGCGCCAGCAGCTTGCAGGACAGAACATCGGGCTACACCTTC.

The chain carries TRBV5-4 and TRBJ1-4; 7 positions agree with TRBD1. CDR1 is SGHNT, CDR2 YYREEE, per germline (reference sequence). The V segment lost 0 bases and the J segment 7 bases; nucleotides outside the gene matches: 9. This CDR3 is 16 amino acids long. DNA for the CDR3: TGTGCCAGCAGCTTGGCCGGGGACAGCCGTGGTGAAAAACTGTTTTTT. Its protein is CASSLAGDSRGEKLFF.

About this clone: Within the sample, other DNA sequences also encode this same CDR3. The chain links TRBV5-1 to TRBJ2-6; D not certain. This CDR3 contains 16 residues. The V gene's germline CDR1 is SGHRS and CDR2 YFSETQ. The V end lost 4 bases, the J end lost 0 bases, and 11 bases lay between the germline ends. The CDR3 loop reads CASSLGEVSGANVLTF. The CDR3 DNA sequence: TGCGCCAGCAGCCTCGGAGAAGTCTCTGGGGCCAACGTCCTGACTTTC.

This chain links TRBV7-2 with TRBJ1-5; D gene uncertain. The germline V gene has CDR1 SGHTA and CDR2 FQGNSA. V was pared by 6 bases and J by 4 bases, with 13 bases between. The CDR3 is made up of 14 amino acids. The DNA for the CDR3 is TGTGCCAGCAGTAACGGGATTCAGAATCAGCCCCAGCATTTT. It specifies CASSNGIQNQPQHF.

Comment on this clone: One junction end does not reproduce the germline sequence, and a read error may be involved. The rearrangement joins TRBV7-7 to TRBJ2-1; D is possibly TRBD2 (6 bases). This CDR3 contains 15 residues. The germline CDR1 and CDR2 sequences are SSHAT and FNYEAQ (reference sequence). CDR3 sequence reads: CASSLGPSENNEQFF. In nucleotides, the CDR3 is TGTGCTAGCAGCTTAGGGCCTAGCGAAAACAATGAGCAGTTCTTC.

The chain recombines TRBV19 with TRBJ1-3; possible D gene TRBD1, 5 bases. Trimming took off 6 bases at V and 0 bases at J, with 9 bases between the two ends. This CDR3 is 14 amino acids long. Germline CDR1 and CDR2: LNHDA and SQIVND (reference sequence). The chain's CDR3 is CASSGGFSGNTIYF. The CDR3 nucleotides read TGTGCCAGTAGCGGGGGTTTCTCTGGAAACACCATATATTTT.

The chain couples TRBV7-2 to TRBJ2-1; 16 nucleotides align to TRBD2. Germline V gene data show CDR1 as SGHTA and CDR2 as FQGNSA. This CDR3 contains 14 residues. V gave up 6 bases and J gave up 14 bases; unmatched junction bases: 7. CDR3 coding DNA: TGTGCCAGCAGTCTTCGGGGACTAGCGGGGGGGAAGTTCTTC. Its protein is CASSLRGLAGGKFF.

The CDR3 DNA sequence: TGTGCCAGCAGCGCCCGGGACGGGGGGAACACTGAAGCTTTCTTT. It codes for CASSARDGGNTEAFF. The J gene is TRBJ1-1, the V gene TRBV4-2; the D gene is possibly TRBD1 (5 bases). V was shortened by 5 bases and J by 1 base, with 14 bases between the two germline ends. Germline loops: CDR1 LGHNA, CDR2 YNFKEQ. This CDR3 has 15 residues.

J is TRBJ2-2 and V is TRBV27, with a tentative D call TRBD1 (6 bases). Trimming removed 5 bases from V and 1 base from J, with 8 bases in between. Germline loops: CDR1 MNHEY, CDR2 SMNVEV (reference sequence). The CDR3 totals 14 residues. CDR3 protein: CASSRTVNTGELFF. CDR3 in DNA: TGTGCCAGCAGTCGGACAGTGAACACCGGGGAGCTGTTTTTT.

The rearrangement joins TRBV30 to TRBJ1-1; D may be TRBD1 (5 bases). In germline, CDR1 is GTSNPN, CDR2 SVGIG (reference sequence). V dropped 2 bases and J dropped 7 bases, with 11 bases sitting between them. The CDR3 has 12 amino acids. In DNA form, the CDR3 reads TGTGCCTGGAGTAAGGCCAGGGTTGAAGCTTTCTTT. This translates into CAWSKARVEAFF.

The J gene is TRBJ2-1, the V gene TRBV7-2, with a tentative D call TRBD2 (6 bases). V shed 1 base and J shed 4 bases, with 14 bases lying between them. Looked up from germline, CDR1 is SGHTA and CDR2 is FQGNSA. This CDR3 is 16 amino acids long. The CDR3 protein is CASSLVGRGRYNEQFF. In DNA form, the CDR3 reads TGTGCCAGCAGCTTAGTCGGGAGAGGGCGGTACAATGAGCAGTTCTTC.

This clone has just a few counts. The CDR3 sequence: CAIRGGPQGPQHF. CDR3 bases: TGTGCCATCAGGGGGGGGCCTCAGGGGCCCCAGCATTTT. The chain carries TRBV10-3 and TRBJ1-5, with D possibly being TRBD1 (6 bases). The CDR3 has 13 amino acids. Trimming removed 6 bases at V and 9 bases at J, with 15 bases between. Germline-derived CDR1 and CDR2 are ENHRY and SYGVKD.

This sequence joins TRBV5-8 and TRBJ1-2, with 8 bases fitting TRBD1. CDR3 length: 16 amino acids. With 4 bases clipped from V and 4 bases from J, the junction kept 12 bases outside the gene matches. Germline CDR1 and CDR2: SGHTS and YDEGEE. The CDR3 DNA follows: TGTGCCAGCAGCCACGCCGGACAGGGAGTCGGCTATGGCTACACCTTC. Amino acid sequence: CASSHAGQGVGYGYTF. Using reference TRBV5-8 and TRBJ1-2 for the parts outside the CDR3, the full variable domain is EAGVTQSPTHLIKTRGQQATLRCSPISGHTSVYWYQQALGLGLQFLLWYDEGEERNRGNFPPRFSGRQFPNYSSELNVNALELEDSALYLCASSHAGQGVGYGYTFGSGTRLTVV.

The CDR3: CASSLGGGGAYEQYF. The CDR3 DNA reads as TGTGCCAGCAGCTTAGGTGGCGGGGGGGCCTACGAGCAGTACTTC. V usage is TRBV7-6 and J usage is TRBJ2-7, with TRBD2 matching 9 bases. Trimming took 1 base from V and 2 from J; bases not matched to a gene: 3. The CDR3 has 15 residues. Germline V lookup: CDR1 SGHVS, CDR2 FNYEAQ.

The gene calls are TRBV19 and TRBJ1-5, with D unclear. Germline CDR1 and CDR2: LNHDA and SQIVND (reference sequence). The V gene lost 0 bases and the J gene lost 7 bases, with 7 bases spanning the gap. The CDR3 totals 13 residues. In DNA, the CDR3 is TGTGCCAGTAGTATAGAGCGGAGGCAGCCCCAGCATTTT. Translated, it gives CASSIERRQPQHF.

A few counts support this clone. The chain uses TRBV4-3 and TRBJ1-4, with D tentatively TRBD1 (6 bases). The germline CDR1 and CDR2 sequences are LGHNA and YSLEER. This CDR3 spans 15 amino acids. Trimming took 0 bases from V and 8 from J, leaving 13 bases between them. CDR3 sequence reads: CASSQEGARNEKLFF. For the CDR3, the DNA is TGCGCCAGCAGCCAAGAGGGGGCGAGAAACGAAAAACTGTTTTTT.

The V call is TRBV29-1, the J call TRBJ1-2; maybe TRBD1 (5 bases). The CDR3 covers 14 residues. Trimming pared 0 bases from V and 8 bases from J, leaving 16 bases between. The germline V gene has CDR1 SQVTM and CDR2 ANQGSEA. Here the CDR3 reads CSVEDPPGTGGYTF. CDR3 DNA sequence: TGCAGCGTTGAAGATCCCCCAGGGACTGGGGGCTACACCTTC. Full variable domain (outside the CDR3, taken from reference TRBV29-1 and TRBJ1-2): SAVISQKPSRDICQRGTSLTIQCQVDSQVTMMFWYRQQPGQSLTLIATANQGSEATYESGFVIDKFPISRPNLTFSTLTVSNMSPEDSSIYLCSVEDPPGTGGYTFGSGTRLTVV.

The chain carries TRBV5-1 and TRBJ1-2; 7 nucleotides line up with TRBD1. Losses at the gene ends were 2 bases for V and 7 bases for J; bases not matched to a gene: 5. Germline CDR1 reads SGHRS; CDR2 reads YFSETQ. CDR3 size: 13 residues. CDR3 bases: TGCGCCAGCAGCTTCACAGGGGACGGTGGCTACACCTTC. This translates into CASSFTGDGGYTF.

The J gene is TRBJ1-1, the V gene TRBV6-5, with TRBD1 matching 10 bases. Germline CDR1 and CDR2: MNHEY and SVGAGI. V was pared by 6 bases and J by 7 bases, with 8 bases of the junction left unmatched. The CDR3 extends over 14 amino acids. CDR3: CASRTGGAKSEAFF. The DNA of the CDR3 is TGTGCCAGCAGGACAGGGGGCGCAAAGAGTGAAGCTTTCTTT.

The J gene is TRBJ1-2, the V gene TRBV28, with 9 bases that match TRBD1. CDR1 and CDR2 from the germline V gene are MDHEN and SYDVKM. This CDR3 is built from 14 residues. V dropped 5 bases and J dropped 7; count of bases not matched to a gene: 8. DNA of the CDR3: TGTGCCAGCAGTGGGACAGGGTACGATCGTGGCTACACCTTC. This sequence encodes CASSGTGYDRGYTF.

The V and J genes are TRBV7-2 and TRBJ2-3; perhaps TRBD2 as D (7 bases). Trimming cost V 5 bases and J 3 bases, with 24 bases left between them. Germline loops: CDR1 SGHTA, CDR2 FQGNSA. The CDR3 consists of 18 residues. CDR3 DNA: TGTGCCAGCAGCGCAAGGGGGGGCGTGGGGGGGAGGACAGATACGCAGTATTTT. Protein product: CASSARGGVGGRTDTQYF.

The chain recombines TRBV7-2 with TRBJ2-1; 8 positions agree with TRBD2. Per germline, CDR1 SGHTA and CDR2 FQGNSA. Unmatched junction bases numbered 5, after V lost 5 bases and J lost 8 bases. This CDR3 has 13 residues. This chain's CDR3 is CASSAGLAYEQFF. The DNA of the CDR3 is TGTGCCAGCAGCGCAGGACTAGCCTATGAGCAGTTCTTC.

The V and J genes are TRBV2 and TRBJ2-7; D is uncertain. The CDR3 spans 13 residues. The germline V gene has CDR1 SNHLY and CDR2 FYNNEI. With 1 base removed from V and 0 bases from J, the gap between germline ends came to 4 bases. The DNA of the CDR3 is TGTGCCAGCAGTGAAGGTTACTCCTACGAGCAGTACTTC. It encodes CASSEGYSYEQYF.

This chain connects TRBV7-9 to TRBJ2-1; D is perhaps TRBD1 (6 bases). Germline V CDR1 and CDR2: SEHNR, FQNEAQ (reference sequence). V dropped 1 base and J dropped 7 bases, with 14 bases sitting between them. The CDR3 is made up of 15 amino acids. The DNA of the CDR3 is TGTGCCAGCAGCTTAGGTGCGCTTACAGGGAATGAGCAGTTCTTC. Translated: CASSLGALTGNEQFF.

This rearrangement joins TRBV19 to TRBJ2-7, with 8 nucleotides matching TRBD1. CDR1 is LNHDA and CDR2 is SQIVND in the germline V gene (reference sequence). Trimming took 5 bases from V and 4 from J; bases not matched to a gene: 4. The CDR3 has 13 amino acids. In DNA, the CDR3 is TGTGCCAGTAGTCAGGGGGCATCGTACGAGCAGTACTTC. Its translation is CASSQGASYEQYF.

Concerning this clone itself: An end of the junction differs from the germline gene, which may be a read error. This rearrangement joins TRBV29-1 to TRBJ2-1, with 7 bases fitting TRBD1. Germline CDR1 reads SQVTM; CDR2 reads ANQGSEA. This CDR3 region has 12 residues. CDR3 protein: CGVLDRAEEQFF. CDR3 bases: TGCGGCGTCCTCGACAGGGCAGAGGAGCAGTTCTTC.